This TCR beta chain was recorded in a study of T cell repertoires in cytomegalovirus infection (dated by TCRdb to between 2018 and 2020). In the study overall: Because public TCR beta signatures pointed to carriage of CMV infection together with the matching HLA type, the HLA type of each donor mattered for the analysis.

Reading the germline V gene gives CDR1 ENHRY and CDR2 SYGVKD. From the cysteine through the phenylalanine, the CDR3 covers 13 amino acids. The only DNA kept is the CDR3, 39 bases in frame from the first base. Deletion took 6 bases off V and 0 bases off J, with a span of 9 bases between the germline ends. This clonotype was counted ten times or more. The target of this receptor is not known. Nothing much larger sits one base from this clone, and base qualities are not available. The investigation overall reported the following: The ex vivo response was dominated by HLA-C-restricted CMV-specific TCR beta clonotypes, and the single most frequent clonotype in two of eight donors was supplied by these HLA-C-restricted clonotypes. In both this cohort and an independent roughly 400-donor cohort, the cumulative frequency of public TCR beta family members distinguished carriers of CMV infection plus the relevant HLA type.

The run used an Illumina HiSeq 1500. Starting from the raw public reads, TCRdb applied fastp trimming at Q25, assembled clones with MiXCR and retained in-frame beta chains. A single entry per CDR3 protein holds the most common genes and DNA from its merged rows. Across this sample there are over 150,000 distinct CDR3 sequences, with about an eighth seen only once. The ten largest clones capture around 27% of the sample. This TCR derives from a human donor in good health (CMV status not recorded). Some clones in this sample may be carry-over from other donors' samples. The sequencing input was PBMCs. This receptor chain uses TRBV10-3 and TRBJ2-7; no D gene can be assigned with confidence. The CDR3 region reads CAIRGRLSYEQYF. The nucleotide sequence is given as TGTGCCATCAGAGGCAGGCTCTCCTACGAGCAGTACTTC.